The 22 T cell receptor beta chains given below trace back to one sample, sequenced in a study of shared clonotypes between healthy human individuals. Only in-frame clones appear in the TCRdb table, and some are missing; sequencing was by immunoSEQ multiplex PCR. The sample records about 1 million clones, around 74% being singletons. The sequencing input was memory CD4+ T cells sorted from blood. Specified subset: CD45RA-negative fraction. The source is a man younger than 35 in good health.

This clone came up many times. The chain combines TRBV5-1 with TRBJ1-1, with D hard to call. Germline CDR1 and CDR2: SGHRS and YFSETQ. The CDR3 runs to 13 residues. The ends were cut back, 0 bases at V and 3 bases at J, with 6 bases in the middle. CDR3 nucleotides: TGCGCCAGCAGCTTGGCAGCGGACACTGAAGCTTTCTTT. Residues: CASSLAADTEAFF.

There are a few counts of this clone. The chain recombines TRBV2 with TRBJ2-5; 10 bases fit TRBD2. CDR3 length: 15 residues. Germline CDR1 and CDR2: SNHLY and FYNNEI. The J segment lost 7 bases and the V segment lost 4 bases, leaving 9 bases of the junction unmatched. The DNA for the CDR3 is TGTGCCAGCAGTGGAGGGACTAGCGTTTCGGCGACCCAGTACTTC. This encodes CASSGGTSVSATQYF.

The V call is TRBV4-3, the J call TRBJ2-5, with 7 bases lining up with TRBD1. Trimming took 1 base from V and 5 from J; bases not matched to a gene: 7. Germline lookup yields CDR1 LGHNA and CDR2 YSLEER. This CDR3 spans 15 amino acids. This CDR3 is CASSQVGQELETQYF. CDR3 DNA sequence: TGCGCCAGCAGCCAAGTTGGACAGGAACTGGAGACCCAGTACTTC.

The chain uses TRBV7-2 and TRBJ1-2; D remains ambiguous. Trimming pared 1 base from V and 1 base from J, leaving 7 bases between. The CDR3 runs to 14 residues. Germline V gene data show CDR1 as SGHTA and CDR2 as FQGNSA. CDR3 nucleotide sequence: TGTGCCAGCAGCTTAGTTTCGATTAACTATGGCTACACCTTC. It specifies CASSLVSINYGYTF.

V gene TRBV6-5 combines with J gene TRBJ2-2, with TRBD2 matching over 9 bases. V was clipped by 7 bases and J by 6 bases; unmatched bases: 3. Germline V CDR1 and CDR2: MNHEY, SVGAGI. This CDR3 spans 13 amino acids. The CDR3 loop is CASKRGGAGELFF. In DNA, the CDR3 is TGTGCCAGCAAGCGCGGGGGGGCCGGGGAGCTGTTTTTT.

The chain links TRBV14 to TRBJ2-7; a possible D gene is TRBD1 (5 bases). Deletions cut 0 bases from V and 6 bases from J, with 15 bases between. Germline-derived CDR1 and CDR2 are SGHDN and FVKESK. The CDR3 length is 15 residues. The CDR3 loop is CASSQEAGWRFEQYF. CDR3 nucleotide sequence: TGTGCCAGCAGCCAAGAGGCAGGGTGGCGTTTCGAGCAGTACTTC.

The V gene is TRBV5-4, the J gene TRBJ1-5, with D hard to call. V was shortened by 9 bases and J by 3 bases, with 13 bases between the two germline ends. Germline V gene sequence: CDR1 SGHNT, CDR2 YYREEE (reference sequence). The CDR3 is made up of 13 amino acids. In nucleotides, the CDR3 is TGTGCCACCTCCGTGGATACCAATCAGCCCCAGCATTTT. This gives the protein CATSVDTNQPQHF.

The V and J genes are TRBV18 and TRBJ2-3, with 10 bases aligning to TRBD2. Losses at the gene ends were 3 bases for V and 3 bases for J; bases not matched to a gene: 6. The CDR3 consists of 16 residues. Germline V gives CDR1 KGHSH, CDR2 LQKENI. Here the CDR3 reads CASSPKSGRATDTQYF. CDR3 coding DNA: TGTGCCAGCTCACCCAAAAGCGGGAGGGCGACAGATACGCAGTATTTT.

The CDR3 DNA reads TGCGCCAGCAGCCGCACAGCGGGGGTAAATGAGCAGTACTTC. This gives the protein CASSRTAGVNEQYF. V gene TRBV5-1 combines with J gene TRBJ2-7, with TRBD2 matching 8 bases. The CDR3 spans 14 residues. Trimming at V came to 4 bases and at J to 7 bases, leaving 10 bases not matched to a gene. Germline values: CDR1 SGHRS, CDR2 YFSETQ.

The V and J genes are TRBV2 and TRBJ1-3, with 8 bases lining up with TRBD1. Germline V gene data show CDR1 as SNHLY and CDR2 as FYNNEI. The CDR3 is 14 amino acids. Unmatched junction bases numbered 4, after V lost 7 bases and J lost 2 bases. The DNA of the CDR3 is TGTGCCAGCAACTCACAGGGGGCTGGAAACACCATATATTTT. Amino acid sequence: CASNSQGAGNTIYF.

The chain employs TRBV4-1 and TRBJ2-7, with 8 bases fitting TRBD1. Germline CDR1 reads MGHRA; CDR2 reads YSYEKL. J lost 7 bases, V lost 1 base, and 9 bases had no gene match. This CDR3 is built from 15 residues. CDR3 protein: CASSQAAGQGMEQYF. The CDR3 DNA reads as TGCGCCAGCAGCCAAGCCGCTGGACAGGGCATGGAGCAGTACTTC.

The rearrangement joins TRBV11-2 to TRBJ1-1, with 8 bases that match TRBD1. V lost 5 bases and J lost 6; bases outside the gene matches: 11. The CDR3 spans 15 residues. Per the germline V gene, CDR1 is SGHAT and CDR2 is FQNNGV. CDR3 sequence reads: CASSTQGQANAEAFF. The CDR3 DNA reads as TGTGCCAGCAGCACCCAGGGACAGGCAAACGCTGAAGCTTTCTTT.

The V call is TRBV9, the J call TRBJ1-3, with D hard to call. With 0 bases removed from V and 0 bases from J, the gap between germline ends came to 10 bases. The CDR3 loop spans 16 amino acids. Germline V gene sequence: CDR1 SGDLS, CDR2 YYNGEE. As DNA, the CDR3 is TGTGCCAGCAGCGTAGAAGTGGGGTCCTCTGGAAACACCATATATTTT. It codes for CASSVEVGSSGNTIYF. Drawing the rest from reference TRBV9 and TRBJ1-3, the complete variable domain is DSGVTQTPKHLITATGQRVTLRCSPRSGDLSVYWYQQSLDQGLQFLIQYYNGEERAKGNILERFSAQQFPDLHSELNLSSLELGDSALYFCASSVEVGSSGNTIYFGEGSWLTVV.

V gene TRBV10-2 combines with J gene TRBJ1-6; D is uncertain. CDR1 is WSHSY and CDR2 is SAAADI in the germline V gene. CDR3 length equals 12 residues. V lost 0 bases to trimming and J lost 10 bases, with 4 bases between them. The CDR3 region is CASSESKSPLHF. The DNA of the CDR3 is TGCGCCAGCAGTGAGTCGAAGTCACCCCTCCACTTT.

This rearrangement joins TRBV6-5 to TRBJ2-3, with 7 bases fitting TRBD1. Germline trimming cut 6 bases from V and 2 bases from J; bases unmatched to any gene: 8. There are 15 residues in the CDR3. Germline V gives CDR1 MNHEY, CDR2 SVGAGI. The CDR3 protein is CASSPTDRATDTQYF. The CDR3 DNA reads TGTGCCAGCAGCCCCACTGACAGGGCCACAGATACGCAGTATTTT.

A note on this clone: Other DNA sequences within the sample encode an identical CDR3. The V gene is TRBV20-1, the J gene TRBJ1-3; D is undetermined. The CDR3 is 11 residues long. Germline CDR1 DFQATT, CDR2 SNEGSKA (reference sequence). Between the trimmed V and J ends, which lost 3 bases and 4 bases, there was a span of 4 bases. Here the CDR3 DNA reads TGCAGTGCTAGCCCCGGAAACACCATATATTTT. Translation gives CSASPGNTIYF.

This chain joins TRBV5-6 and TRBJ1-3; tentative D call: TRBD1 (6 bases). Germline V gene lookup returns CDR1 SGHDT and CDR2 YYEEEE. V shed 4 bases and J shed 3 bases, with 11 bases lying between them. The CDR3 sequence is 14 residues long. The CDR3 protein is CASSLTGIGNTIYF. CDR3 nucleotides: TGTGCCAGCAGCCTTACAGGGATTGGAAACACCATATATTTT.

Only a few counts were recorded for this clone. The chain uses TRBV2 and TRBJ1-4; 8 positions agree with TRBD1. The trim removed 8 bases at V and 7 bases at J, leaving 9 bases unmatched. The germline CDR1 and CDR2 sequences are SNHLY and FYNNEI. The CDR3 consists of 14 residues. The CDR3 bases are TGTGCCAGCTGGTCGACAGGGGTTGGTGAAAAACTGTTTTTT. It is translated as CASWSTGVGEKLFF.

J is TRBJ1-1 and V is TRBV7-3; 7 bases match TRBD1. Germline CDR1 SGHTA, CDR2 FQGTGA. There are 14 residues in the CDR3. After removal of 4 bases from V and 2 bases from J, the junction contained 4 bases not matched to a gene. The CDR3: CASSSEGGNTEAFF. The CDR3 DNA is TGTGCCAGCAGCTCAGAAGGGGGCAACACTGAAGCTTTCTTT. The full variable domain, rest sourced from reference TRBV7-3 and TRBJ1-1, is GAGVSQTPSNKVTEKGKYVELRCDPISGHTALYWYRQSLGQGPEFLIYFQGTGAADDSGLPNDRFFAVRPEGSVSTLKIQRTERGDSAVYLCASSSEGGNTEAFFGQGTRLTVV.

The J gene is TRBJ1-5, the V gene TRBV30, with 7 nucleotides matching TRBD1. The germline gives CDR1 GTSNPN, CDR2 SVGIG (reference sequence). The CDR3 is made up of 15 amino acids. Germline trimming cut 3 bases from V and 5 bases from J; bases unmatched to any gene: 10. The CDR3 nucleotides are TGTGCCTGGAGGCAGAGAACAGGGGCCCATCAGCCCCAGCATTTT. Amino acid sequence: CAWRQRTGAHQPQHF.

The chain uses TRBV2 and TRBJ2-1; 11 bases agree with TRBD2. With 7 bases clipped from V and 8 bases from J, the junction kept 10 bases outside the gene matches. The germline CDR1 and CDR2 sequences are SNHLY and FYNNEI. This CDR3 region has 15 residues. CDR3 protein: CASKRSVAGGDEQFF. The CDR3 bases are TGTGCCAGCAAAAGGAGCGTAGCGGGGGGGGATGAGCAGTTCTTC.

This chain links TRBV28 with TRBJ1-5; D is unresolved. Germline CDR1 is MDHEN and CDR2 is SYDVKM. CDR3 length equals 15 residues. Trimming took 7 bases from V and 2 from J, leaving 15 bases between them. This CDR3 reads CASTGEGWGNQPQHF. The CDR3 region has the DNA TGTGCCAGCACTGGAGAGGGTTGGGGCAATCAGCCCCAGCATTTT.